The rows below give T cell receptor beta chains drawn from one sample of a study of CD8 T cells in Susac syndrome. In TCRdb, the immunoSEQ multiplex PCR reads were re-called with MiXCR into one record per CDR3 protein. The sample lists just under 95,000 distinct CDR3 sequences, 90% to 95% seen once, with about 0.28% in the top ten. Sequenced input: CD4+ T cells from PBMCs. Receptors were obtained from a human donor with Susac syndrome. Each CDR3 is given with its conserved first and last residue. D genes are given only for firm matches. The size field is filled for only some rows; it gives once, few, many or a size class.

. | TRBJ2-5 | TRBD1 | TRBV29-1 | CSGGTGEKETQYF | TGCAGCGGAGGGACAGGGGAGAAAGAGACCCAGTACTTC
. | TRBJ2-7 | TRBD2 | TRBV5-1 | CASSFLAGDSYEQYF | TGCGCCAGCAGCTTCCTAGCGGGAGACTCCTACGAGCAGTACTTC
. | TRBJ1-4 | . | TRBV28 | CASRGQPNEKLFF | TGTGCCAGCAGGGGCCAGCCTAATGAAAAACTGTTTTTT
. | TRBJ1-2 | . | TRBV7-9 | CASSLASGLGYTF | TGTGCCAGCAGCTTAGCATCTGGGCTTGGCTACACCTTC
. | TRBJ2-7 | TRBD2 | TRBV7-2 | CASSLGTSGTPWEQYF | TGTGCCAGCAGCTTAGGGACTAGCGGGACCCCCTGGGAGCAGTACTTC
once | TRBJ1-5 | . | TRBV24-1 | CATSDPMAGAQPQHF | TGTGCCACCAGTGATCCCATGGCAGGGGCACAGCCCCAGCATTTT
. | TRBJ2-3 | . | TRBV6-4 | CASTSRGATDTQYF | TGTGCCAGCACGAGCAGGGGAGCCACAGATACGCAGTATTTT
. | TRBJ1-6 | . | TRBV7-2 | CASSLAGSYNSPLHF | TGTGCCAGCAGCTTAGCAGGTTCCTATAATTCACCCCTCCACTTT
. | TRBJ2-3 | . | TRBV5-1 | CASSEFGDTQYF | TGCGCCAGCAGCGAATTCGGGGATACGCAGTATTTT
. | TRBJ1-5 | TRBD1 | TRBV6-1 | CAAQTGPNQPQHF | TGTGCCGCACAGACAGGGCCGAATCAGCCCCAGCATTTT
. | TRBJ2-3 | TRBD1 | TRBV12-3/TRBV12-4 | CASSTGAGGRDTQYF | TGTGCCAGCAGCACAGGGGCAGGGGGTCGAGATACGCAGTATTTT
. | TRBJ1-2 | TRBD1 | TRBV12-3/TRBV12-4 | CASSFGLQGGGYTF | TGTGCCAGCAGTTTCGGTCTCCAGGGGGGTGGCTACACCTTC
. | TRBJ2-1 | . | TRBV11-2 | CASSFTGNEQFF | TGTGCCAGCAGCTTTACAGGGAATGAGCAGTTCTTC
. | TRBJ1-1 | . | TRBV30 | CAWSVGAGTEAFF | TGTGCCTGGAGTGTAGGGGCCGGCACTGAAGCTTTCTTT
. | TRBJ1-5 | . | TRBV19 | CASSIKGGDQPQHF | TGTGCCAGTAGTATTAAGGGAGGGGATCAGCCCCAGCATTTT
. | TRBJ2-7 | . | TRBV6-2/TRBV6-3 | CASSSDAVSSYEQYF | TGTGCCAGCAGTTCCGACGCAGTGAGCTCCTACGAGCAGTACTTC
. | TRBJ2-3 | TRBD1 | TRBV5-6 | CASSLIRGDTQYF | TGTGCCAGCAGCTTAATCAGGGGGGATACGCAGTATTTT
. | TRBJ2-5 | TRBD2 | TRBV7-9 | CASSSFPGLAGAEETQYF | TGTGCCAGCAGCTCGTTTCCGGGACTAGCGGGGGCGGAAGAGACCCAGTACTTC
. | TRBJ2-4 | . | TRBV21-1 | CASSKARLTKNIQYF | TGTGCCAGCAGCAAAGCGAGGTTAACCAAAAACATTCAGTACTTC
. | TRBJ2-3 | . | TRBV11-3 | CASSPAGRDTDTQYF | TGTGCCAGCAGCCCCGCGGGACGGGACACAGATACGCAGTATTTT
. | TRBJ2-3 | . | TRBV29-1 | CSVKGGLGTDTQYF | TGCAGCGTTAAAGGGGGTCTCGGCACAGATACGCAGTATTTT
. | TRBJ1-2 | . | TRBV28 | CASSLLGALGYTF | TGTGCCAGCAGTTTACTCGGGGCGCTAGGCTACACCTTC
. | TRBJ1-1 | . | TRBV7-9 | CASSFPAGGTEAFF | TGTGCCAGCAGCTTCCCGGCGGGCGGGACTGAAGCTTTCTTT
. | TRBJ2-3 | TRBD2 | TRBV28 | CASSPMTSGTDTQYF | TGTGCCAGCAGTCCTATGACTAGCGGCACAGATACGCAGTATTTT
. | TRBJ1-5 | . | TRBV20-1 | CSASIGGNQPQHF | TGCAGTGCTAGTATAGGAGGCAATCAGCCCCAGCATTTT
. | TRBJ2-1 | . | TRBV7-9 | CASSSLMVDEQFF | TGTGCCAGCAGCTCCCTGATGGTCGATGAGCAGTTCTTC
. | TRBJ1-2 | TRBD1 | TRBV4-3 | CASSLNRGTYGYTF | TGCGCCAGCAGTCTTAACAGGGGGACCTATGGCTACACCTTC
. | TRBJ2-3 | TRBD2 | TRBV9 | CASNLAGGLSTQYF | TGTGCCAGCAACTTAGCGGGCGGCCTTAGTACGCAGTATTTT
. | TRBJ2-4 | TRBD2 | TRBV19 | CASSFGLAEDIQYF | TGTGCCAGTAGTTTTGGACTAGCGGAGGACATTCAGTACTTC
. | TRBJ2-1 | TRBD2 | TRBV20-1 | CSGSGGGLNEQFF | TGCAGTGGTAGCGGCGGGGGGCTCAATGAGCAGTTCTTC
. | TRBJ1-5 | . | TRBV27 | CASSPITGNQPQHF | TGTGCCAGCAGTCCGATTACAGGGAATCAGCCCCAGCATTTT
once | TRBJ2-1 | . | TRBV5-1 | CASSLLAGTNSYNEQFF | TGCGCCAGCAGCTTGCTGGCCGGGACAAACTCCTACAATGAGCAGTTCTTC
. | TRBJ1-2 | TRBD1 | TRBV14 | CASSQEQGRRGYTF | TGTGCCAGCAGCCAAGAACAGGGGCGGCGTGGCTACACCTTC
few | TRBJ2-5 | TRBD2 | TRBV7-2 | CASSFGGLAGLETQYF | TGTGCCAGCAGCTTCGGAGGACTAGCGGGGTTGGAGACCCAGTACTTC
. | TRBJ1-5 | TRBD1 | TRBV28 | CASIQGESNQPQHF | TGTGCCAGTATACAGGGGGAGTCAAATCAGCCCCAGCATTTT
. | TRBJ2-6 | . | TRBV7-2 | CASTPAGRNVLTF | TGTGCCAGTACCCCCGCTGGGAGGAACGTCCTGACTTTC
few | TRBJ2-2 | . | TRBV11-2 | CASSSITMTGALFF | TGTGCCAGCAGCTCCATCACCATGACAGGAGCGCTGTTTTTT
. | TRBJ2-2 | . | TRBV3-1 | CASSHKGFGELFF | TGTGCCAGCAGCCATAAAGGCTTCGGGGAGCTGTTTTTT
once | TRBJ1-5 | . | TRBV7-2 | CASSLRGKTGAGSNQPQHF | TGTGCCAGCAGCTTACGAGGGAAAACGGGGGCAGGGAGCAATCAGCCCCAGCATTTT
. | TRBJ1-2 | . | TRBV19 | CASRRAGPTNYGYTF | TGTGCCAGTAGACGTGCAGGGCCAACTAACTATGGCTACACCTTC
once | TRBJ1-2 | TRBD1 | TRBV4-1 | CASSHRGQNYGYTF | TGCGCCAGCAGCCATAGGGGACAGAACTATGGCTACACCTTC